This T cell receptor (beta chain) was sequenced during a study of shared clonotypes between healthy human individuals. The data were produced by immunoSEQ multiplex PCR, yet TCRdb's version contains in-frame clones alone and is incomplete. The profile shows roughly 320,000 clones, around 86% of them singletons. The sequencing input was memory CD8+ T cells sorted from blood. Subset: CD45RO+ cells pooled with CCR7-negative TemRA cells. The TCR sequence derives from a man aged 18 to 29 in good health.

CDR3 sequence reads: CASSILPGDYEQYF. Here the CDR3 DNA reads TGTGCCAGCAGTATTCTCCCAGGGGACTACGAGCAGTACTTC. The chain links TRBV28 to TRBJ2-7; a possible D gene is TRBD1 (6 bases). With 5 bases removed from V and 3 bases from J, the gap between germline ends came to 14 bases. Germline CDR1 MDHEN, CDR2 SYDVKM. This CDR3 comprises 14 residues.